The next 15 T cell receptor beta chains were all read from a single sample in a study of cytomegalovirus exposure and HLA in healthy donors. PCR employed 60 Vbeta and 13 Jbeta primers. The protocol was immunoSEQ multiplex PCR, while the TCRdb copy is restricted to in-frame clones and leaves out a portion. This sample has about 150,000 clones, with just under 80% found just once. What was sequenced was PBMCs. The receptors stem from a male donor in good health and CMV-seronegative.

V and J are TRBV18 and TRBJ1-2, with 7 bases lining up with TRBD1. The CDR3 is 16 amino acids. Looked up from germline, CDR1 is KGHSH and CDR2 is LQKENI. V shed 3 bases, J shed 3 bases, and the junction held 10 bases outside the gene matches. The CDR3 is CASSPSSRQGDYGYTF. The CDR3 region has the DNA TGTGCCAGCTCACCGAGCTCACGGCAGGGGGACTATGGCTACACCTTC.

The chain combines TRBV7-2 with TRBJ1-5; 7 nucleotides line up with TRBD1. The CDR3 length is 15 residues. V lost 1 base, J lost 7 bases, and 7 bases stayed unmatched. Looked up from germline, CDR1 is SGHTA and CDR2 is FQGNSA. DNA of the CDR3: TGTGCCAGCAGCTTAGAGATAGGGGGCTGGCAGCCCCAGCATTTT. This sequence encodes CASSLEIGGWQPQHF. The variable domain in full, completed from reference TRBV7-2 and TRBJ1-5, reads GAGVSQSPSNKVTEKGKDVELRCDPISGHTALYWYRQSLGQGLEFLIYFQGNSAPDKSGLPSDRFSAERTGGSVSTLTIQRTQQEDSAVYLCASSLEIGGWQPQHFGDGTRLSIL.

V and J are TRBV4-1 and TRBJ1-4; TRBD1 matches at 10 bases. Per germline, CDR1 MGHRA and CDR2 YSYEKL. The V gene end was trimmed by 4 bases and the J gene end by 8 bases; junction bases not matched to a gene: 19. This CDR3 has 19 amino acids. The CDR3 protein is CASSPLWGQGRLEAEKLFF. The DNA of the CDR3 is TGCGCCAGCAGCCCTCTCTGGGGACAGGGGCGTCTCGAGGCCGAAAAACTGTTTTTT.

The rearrangement links TRBV10-3 to TRBJ1-1; TRBD1 is a possible D gene (5 bases). Germline V gene sequence: CDR1 ENHRY, CDR2 SYGVKD. Deletions cut 7 bases from V and 1 base from J, with 10 bases between. This CDR3 spans 13 amino acids. CDR3 in amino acids: CAIMPTGNTEAFF. CDR3 nucleotide sequence: TGTGCCATCATGCCTACAGGGAACACTGAAGCTTTCTTT.

This chain links TRBV21-1 with TRBJ1-1; the DNA was not used to check the table's D call, TRBD1. TRBV21-1 is annotated as a pseudogene. The CDR3 consists of 13 residues. CDR3 sequence: CASSKRGTTEAFF. CDR3 DNA: TGTGCCAGCAGCAAAAGGGGGACAACGGAAGCTTTCTTT.

V gene TRBV23-1 combines with J gene TRBJ2-5; tentatively, D is TRBD1 or TRBD2 (5 bases each). The closer fit of TRBJ2-7 to the DNA end suggests the J call may be wrong. TRBV23-1 carries the ORF label, with uncertain function. This CDR3 has 12 residues. CDR3 sequence reads: CASSQGAYEQYF. For the CDR3, the DNA is TGCGCCAGCAGTCAGGGGGCCTACGAGCAGTACTTC.

This chain joins TRBV6-1 and TRBJ1-2; the D gene is possibly TRBD1 (5 bases). Trimming took 3 bases from V and 0 from J, leaving 8 bases between them. From germline, CDR1 is MNHNS and CDR2 SASEGT. This CDR3 has 14 amino acids. The CDR3 sequence: CASSESGPNYGYTF. The CDR3 DNA is TGTGCCAGCAGTGAGTCAGGGCCTAACTATGGCTACACCTTC.

This chain connects TRBV7-2 to TRBJ1-2; D perhaps matches TRBD1 (6 bases). This CDR3 is built from 13 residues. Germline V gives CDR1 SGHTA, CDR2 FQGNSA. Trimming took 1 base from V and 7 from J, leaving 10 bases between them. The CDR3 DNA reads TGTGCCAGCAGCTTAGGGGGGCTGAGTGGCTACACCTTC. This encodes CASSLGGLSGYTF. The variable domain in full, completed from reference TRBV7-2 and TRBJ1-2, reads GAGVSQSPSNKVTEKGKDVELRCDPISGHTALYWYRQSLGQGLEFLIYFQGNSAPDKSGLPSDRFSAERTGGSVSTLTIQRTQQEDSAVYLCASSLGGLSGYTFGSGTRLTVV.

V is TRBV13 and J is TRBJ2-5, with 11 bases identical to TRBD2. The J call is doubtful: the DNA matches TRBJ2-7 better. The CDR3 extends over 15 amino acids. Germline values: CDR1 PRHDT, CDR2 FYEKMQ (reference sequence). The CDR3 spells CASSFGLAGTYEQYF. CDR3 sequence (DNA): TGTGCCAGCAGCTTCGGACTAGCGGGCACCTACGAGCAGTACTTC.

CDR3 in amino acids: CAWSVQAAYEQYF. The DNA for the CDR3 is TGTGCCTGGAGTGTACAGGCGGCCTACGAGCAGTACTTC. The chain combines TRBV30 with TRBJ2-5; weak D call: TRBD1 (5 bases). The better agreement between TRBJ2-7 and the DNA end casts doubt on the J call. Germline V gene data show CDR1 as GTSNPN and CDR2 as SVGIG (reference sequence). There are 13 residues in the CDR3.

This clone was found a few times. The rearrangement uses TRBV5-6 and TRBJ2-1; D is uncertain. The CDR3 sequence is 15 residues long. Trimming removed 0 bases from V and 7 bases from J, with 14 bases in between. Germline V gene lookup returns CDR1 SGHDT and CDR2 YYEEEE. CDR3 in DNA: TGTGCCAGCAGCTTGGGAGTCCTCTCGTGGAATGAGCAGTTCTTC. Protein: CASSLGVLSWNEQFF.

This clone has more than one count but fewer than ten. V is TRBV15 and J is TRBJ1-4; D is perhaps TRBD1 (6 bases). V shed 8 bases and J shed 6 bases, with 10 bases lying between them. Germline CDR1 and CDR2: LNHNV and YYDKDF (reference sequence). CDR3 size: 12 residues. CDR3 loop: CATQQGHEKLFF. The CDR3, as DNA: TGTGCCACCCAACAGGGCCATGAAAAACTGTTTTTT.

The V and J genes are TRBV7-2 and TRBJ2-5; 13 positions agree with TRBD2. The CDR3 spans 17 residues. V lost 3 bases and J lost 2; bases outside the gene matches: 6. Germline assignment: CDR1 SGHTA and CDR2 FQGNSA. DNA for the CDR3: TGTGCCAGCAGCTTCTGGACTAGCGGGGGAGAACAAGAGACCCAGTACTTC. Its translation: CASSFWTSGGEQETQYF.

The V and J genes are TRBV4-1 and TRBJ2-7; 7 positions agree with TRBD1. This CDR3 is built from 15 residues. The germline gives CDR1 MGHRA, CDR2 YSYEKL. J was trimmed by 0 bases and V by 3 bases; bases with no gene match: 5. CDR3 protein: CASSQDQGDSYEQYF. The CDR3 bases are TGCGCCAGCAGCCAGGACCAGGGGGACTCCTACGAGCAGTACTTC.

This chain connects TRBV7-9 to TRBJ1-1, with 8 nucleotides matching TRBD1. The CDR3 covers 14 residues. Trimming cost V 3 bases and J 4 bases; bases outside gene matches: 4. From germline, CDR1 is SEHNR and CDR2 FQNEAQ (reference sequence). As DNA, the CDR3 is TGTGCCAGCAGCTTTACAGGGGGGGGCACTGAAGCTTTCTTT. Its protein is CASSFTGGGTEAFF.